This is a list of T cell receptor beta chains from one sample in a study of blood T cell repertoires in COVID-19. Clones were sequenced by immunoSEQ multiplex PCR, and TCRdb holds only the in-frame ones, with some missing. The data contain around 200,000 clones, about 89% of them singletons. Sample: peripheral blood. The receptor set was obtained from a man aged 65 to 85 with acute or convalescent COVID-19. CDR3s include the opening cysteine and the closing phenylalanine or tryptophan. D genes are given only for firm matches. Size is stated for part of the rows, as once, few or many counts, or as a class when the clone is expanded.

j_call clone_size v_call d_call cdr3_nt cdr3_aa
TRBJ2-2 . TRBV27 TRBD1 TGTGCCAGCAGACCCGGGACAGCGAACACCGGGGAGCTGTTTTTT CASRPGTANTGELFF
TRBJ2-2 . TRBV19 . TGTGCCAGTAGTATGGCGGAGGAGAACACCGGGGAGCTGTTTTTT CASSMAEENTGELFF
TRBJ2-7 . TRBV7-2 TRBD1 TGTGCCAGCAGCCCCAGGGGGTCGGGACAGGGCTACGAGCAGTACTTC CASSPRGSGQGYEQYF
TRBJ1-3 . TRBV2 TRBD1 TGTGCCAGCCAGGGGGTTGGAAACACCATATATTTT CASQGVGNTIYF
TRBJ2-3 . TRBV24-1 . TGTGCCACCAGTGGTAGAGATACGCAGTATTTT CATSGRDTQYF
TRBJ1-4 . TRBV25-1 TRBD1 TGTGCCAGCAGTGCAGCAGGGGGCACTAATGAAAAACTGTTTTTT CASSAAGGTNEKLFF
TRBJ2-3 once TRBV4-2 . TGTGCCAGCAGCCAAGATAGTATACGTGCGGGTACGCAGTATTTT CASSQDSIRAGTQYF
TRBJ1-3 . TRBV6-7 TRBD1 TGTGCCAGCAGTTACTCCCCCGCAGACAGGGTCGGAAACACCATATATTTT CASSYSPADRVGNTIYF
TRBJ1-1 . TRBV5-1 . . CASSLGGQEFAIGAF
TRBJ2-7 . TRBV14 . TGTGCCAGCAGCCCAAGGGACACTCGCTCCTACGAGCAGTACTTC CASSPRDTRSYEQYF
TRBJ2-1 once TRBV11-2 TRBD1 TGTGCCAGCAGCTTGGACAGGGAAGGTGAGCAGTTCTTC CASSLDREGEQFF
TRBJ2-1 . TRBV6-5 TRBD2 TGTGCCAGCACGGGACTAGCGAGCAATGAGCAGTTCTTC CASTGLASNEQFF
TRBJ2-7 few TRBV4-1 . TGCGCCAGCAGCCCCCACAACGAGCAGTACTTC CASSPHNEQYF
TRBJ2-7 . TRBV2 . TGTGCCAGCTCCGAGGGATTTTACGAGCAGTACTTC CASSEGFYEQYF
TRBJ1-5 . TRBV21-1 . TGTGCCAGCAGCAAAGTGCAGGGAAGGCCAGGGAATCAGCCCCAGCATTTT CASSKVQGRPGNQPQHF
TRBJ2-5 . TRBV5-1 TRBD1 TGCGCCAGCAGTTGGGGACAGGGCCGGCAAGAGACCCAGTACTTC CASSWGQGRQETQYF
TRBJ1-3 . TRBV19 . TGTGCCAGTAGCACACTCGGGACTTTTACTGGAAACACCATATATTTT CASSTLGTFTGNTIYF
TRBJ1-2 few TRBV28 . TGTGCCAGCCGGCCTGACAGGAACTATGGCTACACCTTC CASRPDRNYGYTF
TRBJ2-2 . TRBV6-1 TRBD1 TGTGCCAGCAGGGAAACGACAGGGGGCAGGAACACCGGGGAGCTGTTTTTT CASRETTGGRNTGELFF
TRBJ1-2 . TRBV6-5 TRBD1 TGTGCCAGCAGAGGACAGGGGGGCCTTGGCTACACCTTC CASRGQGGLGYTF
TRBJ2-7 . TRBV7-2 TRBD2 TGTGCCAGCAGCCCGGGACTAGCGGTCTTCTACGAGCAGTACTTC CASSPGLAVFYEQYF
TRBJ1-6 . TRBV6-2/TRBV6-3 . TGTGCCAGCAGTTACTCGGTCAGGAATAATTCACCCCTCCACTTT CASSYSVRNNSPLHF
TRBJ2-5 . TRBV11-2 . TGTGCCAGCAGCTTAGATTGGGCGGGGTCTCAAGAGACCCAGTACTTC CASSLDWAGSQETQYF
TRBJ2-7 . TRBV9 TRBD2 TGTGCCAGCAGCACCGGGACTAGCGCCTACGAGCAGTACTTC CASSTGTSAYEQYF
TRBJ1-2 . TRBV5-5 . TGTGCCAGCAGCGGTAGGGGGTCGCCCTTTTACTATGGCTACACCTTC CASSGRGSPFYYGYTF
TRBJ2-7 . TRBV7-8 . TGTGCCAGCAGCCCACCTCACAGGCTTGAGGAGTACTTC CASSPPHRLEEYF
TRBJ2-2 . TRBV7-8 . TGTGCCAGCAGCTTATCCCAGGGATGGGCCGGGGAGCTGTTTTTT CASSLSQGWAGELFF
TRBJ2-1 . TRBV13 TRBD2 TGTGCCAGCAGCTTAGGCCAAGGTGGGCTAGCGGGAGGAGGGATCTACAATGAGCAGTTCTTC CASSLGQGGLAGGGIYNEQFF
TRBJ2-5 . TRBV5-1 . TGCGCCAGCAGCCCGGGACAACAAGAGACCCAGTACTTC CASSPGQQETQYF
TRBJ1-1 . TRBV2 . TGTGCCAGCAGTGAGGAGCAGAACACTGAAGCTTTCTTT CASSEEQNTEAFF